This T cell receptor (beta chain) came from a study of vaccination effects on CD4 cells after COVID-19. Study summary: Post-vaccine sampling took place a median of 72 days after the second dose. Study-wide findings and caveats: Marked clonal contraction was seen in infection- and vaccine-induced clones late after vaccination.

The ViraFEST assay expanded antigen-specific CD4+ T cells with viral peptide pools before sequencing. A roughly 10-day culture period preceded the isolation of CD4+ T cells. Participants got two doses of BNT162b2 or mRNA-1273 vaccine. Culturing of under 2.5 million PBMC per well took place with roughly 10 IU/ml IL-2 and around 10 ug/ml peptides. Cultures received IL-2 medium that replaced half the medium on days 3 and 7. Clones were read by immunoSEQ multiplex PCR, and TCRdb kept only the in-frame ones, dropping some. The sample lists approximately 25,000 clones, about 83% occurring once. V shed 3 bases and J shed 3 bases, with 10 bases lying between them. In germline, CDR1 is SGDLS, CDR2 YYNGEE. The CDR3 runs to 13 residues. As regards this clone: Antigen specificity is unknown.

Sequences were derived from CD4+ T cells from PBMCs cultured with HCoV-NL63 spike peptides, sampled after COVID-19 vaccination. The origin of this receptor is a human donor who received a COVID-19 vaccine. Some clones in this sample may be carry-over from other donors' samples. This sequence joins TRBV9 and TRBJ2-7; D call uncertain. The CDR3 is CASSARAHYEQYV. The CDR3 region has the DNA TGTGCCAGCAGCGCCCGGGCCCACTACGAGCAGTACGTC.